A single TCR beta chain is shown here with its context. Its matching antigen is unknown. At one boundary the junction diverges from the germline segment, which might be a read error. This sample was included in a study of early T cells in non-severe SARS-CoV-2 infection. Across the study: The chains were unpaired, and the sequenced material was bulk RNA from unsorted whole blood. Broader study findings: Database matching using VDJdb favored anti-spike CD8 responses, with private and CD4 specificities left missing.

Individual cDNA molecules each received unique molecular identifiers attached to them. One entry per CDR3 protein results from TCRdb running MiXCR on the 5' RACE reads. Of approximately 66,000 distinct CDR3 sequences listed, under 15% are singletons. The CDR3 length is 11 residues. This rearrangement joins TRBV12-3 or TRBV12-4 to TRBJ2-3; TRBD2 agrees at 12 bases. Sequencing was performed on whole blood. This clonotype originated in an adult who was a healthcare worker with PCR-confirmed SARS-CoV-2 infection or an uninfected control (not recorded which). CDR3 nucleotide sequence: TGTGCCAGCAGTTTAGGGACTAGCGGGACTTTT. It translates to CASSLGTSGTF.